A single sample gave rise to the 7 T cell receptor beta chains below, sequenced in a study of neoadjuvant anti-PD-1 for oral cavity cancer. Time point specified: after neoadjuvant nivolumab, at surgical resection. Using immunoSEQ multiplex PCR, the repertoire was profiled, and TCRdb retains in-frame clones only, with some absent. This table holds some 30,000 clones, almost 80% found once. Sequencing was performed on PBMCs, taken after nivolumab (anti-PD-1) treatment. These receptors were taken from a person aged 40 to 85 with oral cavity squamous cell carcinoma.

V and J are TRBV10-3 and TRBJ2-6; D unresolved. The germline gives CDR1 ENHRY, CDR2 SYGVKD. V shed 4 bases and J shed 2 bases, with 6 bases lying between them. This CDR3 contains 14 residues. The CDR3 region is CAISVGAGANVLTF. As DNA, the CDR3 is TGTGCCATCAGTGTTGGGGCTGGGGCCAACGTCCTGACTTTC.

CDR3 region: CAITWTEEETQYF. As DNA, the CDR3 is TGTGCCATCACATGGACAGAAGAAGAGACCCAGTACTTC. The chain links TRBV10-3 to TRBJ2-5; perhaps TRBD1 as D (6 bases). The V gene's germline CDR1 is ENHRY and CDR2 SYGVKD. Deletions cut 7 bases from V and 3 bases from J, with 12 bases between. This CDR3 region has 13 residues.

J is TRBJ1-1 and V is TRBV2; D possibly corresponds to TRBD1 (5 bases). V lost 5 bases to trimming and J lost 7 bases, with 17 bases between them. The CDR3 runs to 14 residues. Germline V gives CDR1 SNHLY, CDR2 FYNNEI. The CDR3, as DNA: TGTGCCAGCAGTCCTAGGACGGGGGAGGTTGAAGCTTTCTTT. Encoded protein: CASSPRTGEVEAFF.

This chain uses TRBV5-4 with TRBJ2-2, with D tentatively TRBD1 or TRBD2 (5 bases each). CDR1 is SGHNT and CDR2 is YYREEE in the germline V gene (reference sequence). The CDR3 spans 17 residues. The V end lost 7 bases, the J end lost 1 base, and 20 bases lay between the germline ends. CDR3 in DNA: TGTGCCAGCCAAATTATCGGGACGGCATGGAACACCGGGGAGCTGTTTTTT. It specifies CASQIIGTAWNTGELFF.

V usage is TRBV9 and J usage is TRBJ2-1; unclear D gene. Germline-derived CDR1 and CDR2 are SGDLS and YYNGEE. This CDR3 spans 15 amino acids. Trimming removed 0 bases at V and 2 bases at J, with 9 bases between. The CDR3 spells CASSVAGRAYNEQFF. The CDR3, as DNA: TGTGCCAGCAGCGTAGCAGGTAGGGCCTACAATGAGCAGTTCTTC.

The genes are TRBV10-3 and TRBJ1-2; TRBD1 matches 8 bases. CDR1 is ENHRY, CDR2 SYGVKD, per germline. The CDR3 consists of 14 residues. Trimming removed 2 bases from V and 6 bases from J; junction bases left unmatched: 5. The CDR3 bases are TGTGCCATCAGTGAGGCGGGACAGGCAAATGGCTACACCTTC. Translated: CAISEAGQANGYTF.

The rearrangement joins TRBV10-1 to TRBJ2-5; 8 bases line up with TRBD2. After removal of 0 bases from V and 5 bases from J, the junction contained 5 bases not matched to a gene. This CDR3 region has 15 residues. Per germline, CDR1 WNHNN and CDR2 SYGVQD (reference sequence). DNA of the CDR3: TGCGCCAGCAGTGAGTCCACTAGCGGAGGGGAGACCCAGTACTTC. Its translation: CASSESTSGGETQYF.